The TCR beta chain under discussion was sequenced for a study of T cells expressing NK-cell markers. Whole-study context: Seven of the eight sequenced donors were classified as HCMV-seropositive, and one was classified as seronegative.

UMIs were included in TCR beta cDNA generated by 5'RACE template switching. TCRdb re-called the 5' RACE reads; every CDR3 protein appears as one record, without DNA. The table lists hundreds of thousands of distinct CDR3 sequences. Germline values: CDR1 MDHEN, CDR2 SYDVKM. There are 12 residues in the CDR3. General observations from the study: These same clonotypes (in several donors) also led the CD3+CD56-NKG2C+ fraction. Of the CD8+ T cells in six or seven donors, roughly 1.0-7.5% belonged to dominant NKG2C+ clonotypes.

Concerning this clonotype: Its antigen is currently unknown.

The receptor was isolated from a woman aged 18-70 years in good health. The sample taken for sequencing was blood T cells: a sorted CD56 or NKG2C T cell subset, CD4+ or CD8+ T cells, or bulk PBMC T cells (not recorded which). The chain couples TRBV28 to TRBJ1-1. CDR3 loop: CASSTTQRSAFF.